This T cell receptor (beta chain) was profiled in a study of T-cell reconstitution after alpha-beta-depleted transplantation in children. TCRbeta library preparation incorporated unique molecular identifiers. TCRdb redid the calling of the PCR reads with MiXCR, one entry per CDR3 protein. Among about 220,000 distinct CDR3 sequences listed, approximately 15% were seen once. V lost 5 bases, J lost 4 bases, and 14 bases lay in between. Germline assignment: CDR1 SGHTA and CDR2 FQGNSA. The CDR3 covers 14 residues. There are a few counts of this clonotype. The receptor comes from a male patient aged 2-9 years who had a stem cell transplant for acute lymphoblastic leukemia, so the T cells may come from the graft donor. Sequences were derived from PBMCs, mostly from graft donor cells, sampled 360 days after TCRalphabeta/CD19-depleted stem cell transplant. The V gene is TRBV7-2, the J gene TRBJ2-5; D gene unclear. CDR3 loop: CASSPVGLRETQYF. DNA of the CDR3: TGTGCCAGCAGCCCTGTTGGGCTACGAGAGACCCAGTACTTC. Complete variable domain (other parts from reference TRBV7-2 and TRBJ2-5): GAGVSQSPSNKVTEKGKDVELRCDPISGHTALYWYRQSLGQGLEFLIYFQGNSAPDKSGLPSDRFSAERTGGSVSTLTIQRTQQEDSAVYLCASSPVGLRETQYFGPGTRLLVL.